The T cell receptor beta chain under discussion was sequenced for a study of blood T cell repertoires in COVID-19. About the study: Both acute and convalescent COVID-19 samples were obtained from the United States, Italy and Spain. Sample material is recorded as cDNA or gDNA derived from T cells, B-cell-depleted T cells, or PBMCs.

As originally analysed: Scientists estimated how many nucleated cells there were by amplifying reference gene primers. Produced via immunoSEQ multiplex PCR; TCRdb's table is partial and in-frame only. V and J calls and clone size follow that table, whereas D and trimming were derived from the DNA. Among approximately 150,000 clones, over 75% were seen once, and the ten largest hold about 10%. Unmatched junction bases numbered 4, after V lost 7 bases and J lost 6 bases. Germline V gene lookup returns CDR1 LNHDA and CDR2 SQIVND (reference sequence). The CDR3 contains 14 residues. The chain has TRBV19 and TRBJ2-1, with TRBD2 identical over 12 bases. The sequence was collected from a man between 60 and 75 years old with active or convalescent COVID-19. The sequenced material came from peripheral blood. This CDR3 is CASNRLAGANEQFF. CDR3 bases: TGTGCCAGTAACCGACTAGCGGGAGCCAATGAGCAGTTCTTC. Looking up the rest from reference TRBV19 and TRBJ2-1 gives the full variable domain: DGGITQSPKYLFRKEGQNVTLSCEQNLNHDAMYWYRQDPGQGLRLIYYSQIVNDFQKGDIAEGYSVSREKKESFPLTVTSAQKNPTAFYLCASNRLAGANEQFFGPGTRLTVL.